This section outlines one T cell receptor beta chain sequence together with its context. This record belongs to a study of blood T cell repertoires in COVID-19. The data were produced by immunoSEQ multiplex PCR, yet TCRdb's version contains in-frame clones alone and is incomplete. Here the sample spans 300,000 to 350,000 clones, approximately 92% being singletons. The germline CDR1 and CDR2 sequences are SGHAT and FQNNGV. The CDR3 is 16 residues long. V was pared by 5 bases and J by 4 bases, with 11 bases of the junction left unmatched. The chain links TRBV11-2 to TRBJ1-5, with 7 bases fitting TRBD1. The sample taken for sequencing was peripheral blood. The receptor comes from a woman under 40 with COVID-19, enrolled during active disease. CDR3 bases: TGTGCCAGCAGCCCAGGGGGGACTTCCTATAATCAGCCCCAGCATTTT. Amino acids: CASSPGGTSYNQPQHF.